Included here is one T cell receptor beta chain sequence, with context. This specimen comes from a study of blood T cell repertoires in COVID-19. Overall study: PBMCs, B-cell-depleted T cells, or T cells provided the cDNA or gDNA that made up the material.

The CDR3 is 11 amino acids. V was pared by 2 bases and J by 13 bases, with 14 bases between. Germline CDR1 is GTSNPN and CDR2 is SVGIG (reference sequence). Original handling: Estimates of nucleated cell counts were drawn from the amplification of reference gene primers. This table comes from immunoSEQ multiplex PCR, and its TCRdb copy is limited to in-frame clones, with some not included. For V, J and clone size, that table is used; D and trimming come from the DNA. The sample contains under 250,000 clones, roughly 83% of which appear only once. This TCR derives from a woman in her 70s with active or convalescent COVID-19. V is TRBV30 and J is TRBJ1-2, with unresolved D. Sequenced material: peripheral blood. The CDR3 DNA follows: TGTGCCTGGAGTATTAACAGAGTGCGCACCTTC. It specifies CAWSINRVRTF. The full variable domain, in which reference TRBV30 and TRBJ1-2 provide the parts outside the CDR3, is SQTIHQWPATLVQPVGSPLSLECTVEGTSNPNLYWYRQAAGRGLQLLFYSVGIGQISSEVPQNLSASRPQDRQFILSSKKLLLSDSGFYLCAWSINRVRTFGSGTRLTVV.